The 27 T cell receptor beta chains in this list originate from one sample, sequenced in a study of cytomegalovirus exposure and HLA in healthy donors. The PCR used 60 Vbeta and 13 Jbeta primers. TCRdb's table, derived via immunoSEQ multiplex PCR, lists solely in-frame clones and lacks some. The data show 100,000 or so clones, roughly 83% seen once. Sequenced: PBMCs. The receptor source for this set is a female donor in good health and CMV-seropositive.

Regarding this clone: Mismatch with germline at one junction end may stem from a read error. The J gene is TRBJ1-1, the V gene TRBV7-9; possibly TRBD1 for D (5 bases). The CDR3 totals 15 residues. Germline CDR1 is SEHNR and CDR2 is FQNEAQ (reference sequence). CDR3 DNA: TGTTCCAGCAGCTTAGTAGGGGCCCTGAACACTGAAGCTTTCTTT. Its translation is CSSSLVGALNTEAFF.

The V call is TRBV29-1, the J call TRBJ2-2; 10 nucleotides match TRBD1. This CDR3 contains 13 residues. Trimming removed 7 bases from V and 4 bases from J; junction bases left unmatched: 3. Per the germline V gene, CDR1 is SQVTM and CDR2 is ANQGSEA. CDR3 loop: CSARTGGTGELFF. CDR3 nucleotides: TGCAGCGCGCGGACAGGGGGCACCGGGGAGCTGTTTTTT.

The sample holds one count of this clone. This rearrangement joins TRBV5-6 to TRBJ1-5; D perhaps matches TRBD1 (6 bases). The V gene lost 4 bases and the J gene lost 5 bases, with 13 bases spanning the gap. Per the germline V gene, CDR1 is SGHDT and CDR2 is YYEEEE. This CDR3 is built from 14 residues. The CDR3 loop reads CASSHAGGDQPQHF. The CDR3, as DNA: TGTGCCAGCAGCCACGCGGGGGGCGATCAGCCCCAGCATTTT.

This rearrangement joins TRBV7-9 to TRBJ1-4, with D perhaps TRBD1 (5 bases). Germline CDR1 SEHNR, CDR2 FQNEAQ (reference sequence). V was clipped by 2 bases and J by 8 bases, with 21 bases between them. The CDR3 length is 17 residues. The CDR3 sequence: CASSLLTGRRVGEKLFF. For the CDR3, the DNA is TGTGCCAGCAGCTTATTGACCGGACGCAGGGTGGGAGAAAAACTGTTTTTT.

The chain has TRBV15 and TRBJ1-1; unclear D gene. The CDR3 runs to 13 residues. CDR1 is LNHNV, CDR2 YYDKDF, per germline (reference sequence). V shed 4 bases and J shed 10 bases, with 16 bases lying between them. The CDR3 DNA reads TGTGCCACCAGCACGTCAAACGGGGTTACAGCTTTCTTT. Its translation: CATSTSNGVTAFF.

V gene TRBV19 combines with J gene TRBJ2-7; D is undetermined. V shed 5 bases and J shed 5 bases, with 7 bases lying between them. This CDR3 has 11 residues. Germline V gives CDR1 LNHDA, CDR2 SQIVND (reference sequence). The chain's CDR3 is CASSSGHEQYF. In DNA form, the CDR3 reads TGTGCCAGTAGTTCTGGGCACGAGCAGTACTTC.

The chain combines TRBV29-1 with TRBJ2-1; D possibly corresponds to TRBD2 (5 bases). Germline values: CDR1 SQVTM, CDR2 ANQGSEA. Between the trimmed V and J ends, which lost 7 bases and 6 bases, there was a span of 13 bases. The CDR3 sequence is 12 residues long. The DNA of the CDR3 is TGCAGCGCTGTAGAGGGCATCAATGAGCAGTTCTTC. Encoded protein: CSAVEGINEQFF.

The chain links TRBV19 to TRBJ2-7, with no clear D. Looked up from germline, CDR1 is LNHDA and CDR2 is SQIVND (reference sequence). The V and J ends lost 3 bases and 3 bases respectively, with 12 bases between them. The CDR3 has 14 amino acids. For the CDR3, the DNA is TGTGCCAGTAGTATTACCGGGTTGGACTACGAGCAGTACTTC. Its translation is CASSITGLDYEQYF.

The gene calls are TRBV7-6 and TRBJ1-5; no clear D. The germline gives CDR1 SGHVS, CDR2 FNYEAQ. The ends were cut back, 0 bases at V and 1 base at J, with 10 bases in the middle. The CDR3 is made up of 16 amino acids. The CDR3 bases are TGTGCCAGCAGCTTAGCCCCCAGCGGGAGCAATCAGCCCCAGCATTTT. Amino acid sequence: CASSLAPSGSNQPQHF.

This chain links TRBV14 with TRBJ1-6, with 7 bases identical to TRBD1. V shed 3 bases and J 4 bases; nucleotides not matched to a gene: 3. The CDR3 sequence is 15 residues long. CDR1 is SGHDN and CDR2 is FVKESK in the germline V gene. The CDR3 region has the DNA TGTGCCAGCAGCCAGAACAGGGGTTATAATTCACCCCTCCACTTT. Encoded protein: CASSQNRGYNSPLHF.

The genes are TRBV2 and TRBJ1-2; D is unclear. Germline values: CDR1 SNHLY, CDR2 FYNNEI. V was trimmed by 1 base and J by 3 bases, leaving 15 bases between them. This CDR3 has 16 residues. The CDR3, as DNA: TGTGCCAGCAGTGAAGTTAGGTTGGGGAGTGACTATGGCTACACCTTC. Its protein product is CASSEVRLGSDYGYTF.

The CDR3: CASSSRQGVSYEQYF. CDR3 sequence (DNA): TGTGCCAGCAGCTCCCGACAGGGAGTCTCCTACGAGCAGTACTTC. The chain has TRBV7-6 and TRBJ2-7, with 7 positions matching TRBD1. CDR1 is SGHVS and CDR2 is FNYEAQ in the germline V gene. J lost 0 bases, V lost 4 bases, and 6 bases had no gene match. CDR3 size: 15 residues.

As regards this clone: Other DNA sequences in this sample translate to the same CDR3. This chain links TRBV5-4 with TRBJ2-2, with 7 bases fitting TRBD1. After removal of 5 bases from V and 5 bases from J, the junction contained 9 bases not matched to a gene. The CDR3 length is 15 residues. The germline CDR1 and CDR2 sequences are SGHNT and YYREEE (reference sequence). CDR3 DNA sequence: TGTGCCAGCAGTGTGCCGGGACAGCGAACCGGGGAGCTGTTTTTT. Its protein is CASSVPGQRTGELFF.

The chain uses TRBV7-6 and TRBJ2-1; the D is unclear. CDR1 and CDR2 from the germline V gene are SGHVS and FNYEAQ. V was trimmed by 5 bases and J by 2 bases, leaving 10 bases between them. This CDR3 comprises 14 residues. CDR3: CASSQEPTYNEQFF. Here the CDR3 DNA reads TGTGCCAGCAGCCAAGAGCCAACCTACAATGAGCAGTTCTTC.

This clone has just a few counts. The gene calls are TRBV5-1 and TRBJ2-5; 12 bases match TRBD2. CDR1 is SGHRS and CDR2 is YFSETQ in the germline V gene. With 0 bases clipped from V and 5 bases from J, the junction kept 8 bases outside the gene matches. The CDR3 is 17 residues long. CDR3 region: CASSLGGLTSGRETQYF. The CDR3 DNA sequence: TGCGCCAGCAGCTTGGGCGGTCTAACTAGCGGGAGGGAGACCCAGTACTTC.

The chain joins TRBV30 to TRBJ2-1, with D possibly matching TRBD2 (6 bases). The CDR3 length is 15 residues. V shed 3 bases and J shed 4 bases, with 16 bases lying between them. Looked up from germline, CDR1 is GTSNPN and CDR2 is SVGIG (reference sequence). CDR3 protein: CAWSAMGGGYNEQFF. In nucleotides, the CDR3 is TGTGCCTGGAGCGCGATGGGGGGTGGGTACAATGAGCAGTTCTTC.

The gene calls are TRBV6-6 and TRBJ2-1, with 7 bases matching TRBD1. CDR3 size: 15 residues. Germline CDR1 reads MNHNY; CDR2 reads SVGAGI (reference sequence). The V gene end was trimmed by 0 bases and the J gene end by 7 bases; junction bases not matched to a gene: 6. The CDR3 protein is CASSYSDRPSNEQFF. In DNA, the CDR3 is TGTGCCAGCAGTTACTCGGACAGGCCCTCTAATGAGCAGTTCTTC.

This sequence joins TRBV10-3 and TRBJ1-2; possibly TRBD1 for D (6 bases). This CDR3 comprises 15 residues. Per germline, CDR1 ENHRY and CDR2 SYGVKD. The germline V and J ends were trimmed by 0 bases and 8 bases, with 16 bases remaining between them. The CDR3 sequence: CAISESPFGTRGYTF. For the CDR3, the DNA is TGTGCCATCAGTGAGTCGCCCTTCGGGACAAGAGGCTACACCTTC.

V usage is TRBV15 and J usage is TRBJ1-2; D gene uncertain. The germline CDR1 and CDR2 sequences are LNHNV and YYDKDF (reference sequence). The CDR3 is made up of 15 amino acids. The V gene lost 2 bases and the J gene lost 1 base, with 11 bases spanning the gap. This chain's CDR3 is CATSRYERDNYGYTF. In DNA, the CDR3 is TGTGCCACCAGCAGATACGAGAGGGATAACTATGGCTACACCTTC.

The V and J genes are TRBV7-2 and TRBJ1-5; possibly TRBD1 for D (6 bases). CDR3 length: 13 residues. Per germline, CDR1 SGHTA and CDR2 FQGNSA. V gave up 4 bases and J gave up 3 bases, with 7 bases separating them. The chain's CDR3 is CASSWGPNQPQHF. DNA of the CDR3: TGTGCCAGCAGCTGGGGGCCCAATCAGCCCCAGCATTTT.

This clone came up once. The V gene is TRBV2, the J gene TRBJ2-2; possibly TRBD2 for D (6 bases). Trimming shortened V by 2 bases and J by 1 base, and 11 bases separated the two germline ends. This CDR3 contains 16 residues. CDR1 and CDR2 from the germline V gene are SNHLY and FYNNEI. The chain's CDR3 is CASSEPTSLNTGELFF. Written as DNA, the CDR3 is TGTGCCAGCAGTGAACCCACTAGCCTGAACACCGGGGAGCTGTTTTTT.

This chain connects TRBV5-4 to TRBJ2-3; 13 bases line up with TRBD2. The germline V gene has CDR1 SGHNT and CDR2 YYREEE (reference sequence). V dropped 3 bases and J dropped 2; count of bases not matched to a gene: 6. This CDR3 comprises 17 residues. The CDR3 DNA follows: TGTGCCAGCAGCTCGGGACTAGCGGGAACTCTCACAGATACGCAGTATTTT. Its protein is CASSSGLAGTLTDTQYF.

V and J are TRBV5-4 and TRBJ2-1, with D possibly TRBD2 on 5 matching bases. The CDR3 has 13 residues. The germline V gene has CDR1 SGHNT and CDR2 YYREEE (reference sequence). Between the trimmed V and J ends, which lost 0 bases and 7 bases, there was a span of 8 bases. Here the CDR3 reads CASSLAPGNEQFF. The CDR3 bases are TGTGCCAGCAGCTTGGCCCCGGGAAATGAGCAGTTCTTC. Full variable domain (outside the CDR3, taken from reference TRBV5-4 and TRBJ2-1): ETGVTQSPTHLIKTRGQQVTLRCSSQSGHNTVSWYQQALGQGPQFIFQYYREEENGRGNFPPRFSGLQFPNYSSELNVNALELDDSALYLCASSLAPGNEQFFGPGTRLTVL.

The gene calls are TRBV28 and TRBJ2-7; 9 nucleotides match TRBD2. This CDR3 spans 14 amino acids. Germline V CDR1 and CDR2: MDHEN, SYDVKM. Trimming removed 9 bases from V and 3 bases from J; junction bases left unmatched: 9. The CDR3 is CASWGSGSVYEQYF. The CDR3 coding sequence is TGTGCCAGTTGGGGTAGCGGGAGCGTCTACGAGCAGTACTTC.

The chain combines TRBV27 with TRBJ1-1; 9 bases are shared with TRBD1. After removal of 5 bases from V and 6 bases from J, the junction contained 10 bases not matched to a gene. The germline V gene has CDR1 MNHEY and CDR2 SMNVEV (reference sequence). The CDR3 loop spans 15 amino acids. CDR3 bases: TGTGCCAGCAGTCCTGCCGGGACAGGGCGGGCTGAAGCTTTCTTT. It yields the protein CASSPAGTGRAEAFF.

The J gene is TRBJ1-1, the V gene TRBV16; 8 bases map to TRBD1. The trim removed 4 bases at V and 3 bases at J, leaving 7 bases unmatched. In germline, CDR1 is KGHSY, CDR2 FQNENV. There are 15 residues in the CDR3. The CDR3: CASSPQGARDTEAFF. Written as DNA, the CDR3 is TGTGCCAGCAGCCCTCAGGGGGCGCGGGACACTGAAGCTTTCTTT. Complete variable domain (other parts from reference TRBV16 and TRBJ1-1): GEEVAQTPKHLVRGEGQKAKLYCAPIKGHSYVFWYQQVLKNEFKFLISFQNENVFDETGMPKERFSAKCLPNSPCSLEIQATKLEDSAVYFCASSPQGARDTEAFFGQGTRLTVV.

The chain combines TRBV9 with TRBJ1-4; D may be TRBD1 (6 bases). Germline CDR1 and CDR2: SGDLS and YYNGEE. The CDR3 length is 15 residues. Trimming shortened V by 3 bases and J by 6 bases, and 15 bases separated the two germline ends. CDR3 sequence reads: CASSEEGTRYEKLFF. CDR3 nucleotides: TGTGCCAGCAGCGAAGAAGGGACACGGTATGAAAAACTGTTTTTT.